Following are 4 T cell receptor beta chains from one sample sequenced in a study of beta chain features in type 1 diabetes. Sequencing targeted expressed TCRB transcripts, as all isolated RNA had been reverse transcribed. Clones were read by immunoSEQ multiplex PCR, and TCRdb kept only the in-frame ones, dropping some. The sample shows 400,000 to 550,000 clones, over 10% of them seen only once. The sequenced sample was naive CD4+ T cells from blood. All receptors derive from a woman aged 18 to 35 in good health.

This chain connects TRBV7-2 to TRBJ2-1; TRBD2 is a possible D gene (6 bases). Germline lookup yields CDR1 SGHTA and CDR2 FQGNSA. With 1 base removed from V and 14 bases from J, the gap between germline ends came to 21 bases. There are 15 residues in the CDR3. CDR3 protein: CASSLVGIADLPKFF. Written as DNA, the CDR3 is TGTGCCAGCAGCTTAGTAGGTATAGCGGACCTCCCAAAGTTCTTC.

This sequence joins TRBV29-1 and TRBJ2-7; D is undetermined. CDR1 SQVTM and CDR2 ANQGSEA come from the germline V gene. V dropped 7 bases and J dropped 4 bases, with 8 bases sitting between them. CDR3 length equals 10 residues. The CDR3 region is CSAGGYEQYF. The CDR3 bases are TGCAGCGCGGGTGGTTACGAGCAGTACTTC.

The chain links TRBV7-9 to TRBJ2-1, with a weak D call TRBD2 (6 bases). Germline CDR1 and CDR2: SEHNR and FQNEAQ (reference sequence). Deletions cut 2 bases from V and 5 bases from J, with 13 bases between. The CDR3 is 15 amino acids. Written as DNA, the CDR3 is TGTGCCAGCAGCTTAATCGGGAGTGGGAACAATGAGCAGTTCTTC. Amino acid sequence: CASSLIGSGNNEQFF.

This clone was seen a few times. This chain links TRBV27 with TRBJ2-5, with a weak D call TRBD2 (5 bases). CDR1 is MNHEY, CDR2 SMNVEV, per germline (reference sequence). V was cut by 4 bases and J by 1 base, with 10 bases left in between. This CDR3 is 14 amino acids long. CDR3 sequence (DNA): TGTGCCAGCAGTTGGAAGCGGCCCCAAGAGACCCAGTACTTC. Protein sequence: CASSWKRPQETQYF.